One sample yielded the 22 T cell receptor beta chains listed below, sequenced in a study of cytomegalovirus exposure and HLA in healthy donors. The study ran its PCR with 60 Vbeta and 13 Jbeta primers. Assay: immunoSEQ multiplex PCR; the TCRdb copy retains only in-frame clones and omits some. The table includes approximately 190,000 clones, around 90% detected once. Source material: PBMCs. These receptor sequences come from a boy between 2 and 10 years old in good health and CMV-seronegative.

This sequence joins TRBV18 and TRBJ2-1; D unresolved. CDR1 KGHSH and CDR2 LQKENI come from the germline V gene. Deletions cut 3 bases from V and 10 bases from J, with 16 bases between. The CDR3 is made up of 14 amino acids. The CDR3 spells CASSPPEQVWEQFF. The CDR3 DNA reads TGTGCCAGCTCACCCCCCGAACAAGTATGGGAGCAGTTCTTC.

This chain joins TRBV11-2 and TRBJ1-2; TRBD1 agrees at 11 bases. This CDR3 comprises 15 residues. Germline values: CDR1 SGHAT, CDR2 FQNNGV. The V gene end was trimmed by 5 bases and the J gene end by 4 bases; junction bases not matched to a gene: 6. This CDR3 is CASSPGTGGSYGYTF. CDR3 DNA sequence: TGTGCCAGCAGCCCTGGGACAGGGGGTAGCTATGGCTACACCTTC.

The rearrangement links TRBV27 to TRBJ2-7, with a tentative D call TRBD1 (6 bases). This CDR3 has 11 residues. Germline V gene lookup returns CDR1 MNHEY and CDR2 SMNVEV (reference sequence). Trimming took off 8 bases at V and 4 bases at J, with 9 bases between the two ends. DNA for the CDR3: TGTGCCAGCCAACAGGGATACGAGCAGTACTTC. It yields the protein CASQQGYEQYF.

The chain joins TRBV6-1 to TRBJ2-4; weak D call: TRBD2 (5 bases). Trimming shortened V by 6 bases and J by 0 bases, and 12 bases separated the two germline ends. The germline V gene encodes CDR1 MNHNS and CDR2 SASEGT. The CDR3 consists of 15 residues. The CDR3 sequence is CASRPGILAKNIQYF. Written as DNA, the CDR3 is TGTGCCAGCAGACCGGGGATTCTAGCCAAAAACATTCAGTACTTC.

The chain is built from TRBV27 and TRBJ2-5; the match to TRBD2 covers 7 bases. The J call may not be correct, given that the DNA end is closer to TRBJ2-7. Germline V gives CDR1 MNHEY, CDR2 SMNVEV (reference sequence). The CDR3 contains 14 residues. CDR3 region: CASSPGTTAYEQYF. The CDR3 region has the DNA TGTGCCAGCAGTCCCGGGACTACCGCCTACGAGCAGTACTTC.

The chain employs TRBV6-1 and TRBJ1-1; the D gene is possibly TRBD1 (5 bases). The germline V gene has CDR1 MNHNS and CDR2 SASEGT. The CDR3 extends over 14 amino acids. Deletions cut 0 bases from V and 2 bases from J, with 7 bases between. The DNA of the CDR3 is TGTGCCAGCAGTGAAGCGGGACTTAACACTGAAGCTTTCTTT. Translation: CASSEAGLNTEAFF.

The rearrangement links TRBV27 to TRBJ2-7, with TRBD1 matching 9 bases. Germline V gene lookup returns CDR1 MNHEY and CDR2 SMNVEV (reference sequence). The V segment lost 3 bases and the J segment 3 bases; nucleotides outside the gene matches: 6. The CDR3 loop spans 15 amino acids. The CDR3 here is CASSLTGGFVYEQYF. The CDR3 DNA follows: TGTGCCAGCAGTTTGACAGGGGGGTTTGTCTACGAGCAGTACTTC.

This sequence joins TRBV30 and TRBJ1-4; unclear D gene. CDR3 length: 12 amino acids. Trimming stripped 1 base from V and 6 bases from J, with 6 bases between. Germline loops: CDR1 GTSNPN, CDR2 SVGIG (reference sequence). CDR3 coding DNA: TGTGCCTGGAGTGGGAGGTATGAAAAACTGTTTTTT. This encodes CAWSGRYEKLFF. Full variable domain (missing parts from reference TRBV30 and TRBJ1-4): SQTIHQWPATLVQPVGSPLSLECTVEGTSNPNLYWYRQAAGRGLQLLFYSVGIGQISSEVPQNLSASRPQDRQFILSSKKLLLSDSGFYLCAWSGRYEKLFFGSGTQLSVL.

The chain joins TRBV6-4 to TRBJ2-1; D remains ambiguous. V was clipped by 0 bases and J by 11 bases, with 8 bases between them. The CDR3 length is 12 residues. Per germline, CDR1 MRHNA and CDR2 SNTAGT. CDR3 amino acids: CASSDSRLQQFF. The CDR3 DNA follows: TGTGCCAGCAGTGACTCGAGGCTTCAGCAGTTCTTC.

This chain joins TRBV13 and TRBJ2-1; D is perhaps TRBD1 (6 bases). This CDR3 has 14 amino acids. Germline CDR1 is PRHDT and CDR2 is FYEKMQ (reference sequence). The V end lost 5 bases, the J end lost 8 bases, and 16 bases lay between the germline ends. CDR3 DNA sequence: TGTGCCAGCAGCCCGGGGACACCATCGGATGAGCAGTTCTTC. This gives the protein CASSPGTPSDEQFF.

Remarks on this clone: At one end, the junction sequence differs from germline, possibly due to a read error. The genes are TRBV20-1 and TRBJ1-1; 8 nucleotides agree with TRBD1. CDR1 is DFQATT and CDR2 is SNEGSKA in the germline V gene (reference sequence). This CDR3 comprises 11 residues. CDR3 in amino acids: CSARVGQATYF. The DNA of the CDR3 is TGCAGTGCTAGAGTGGGACAGGCTACTTACTTT.

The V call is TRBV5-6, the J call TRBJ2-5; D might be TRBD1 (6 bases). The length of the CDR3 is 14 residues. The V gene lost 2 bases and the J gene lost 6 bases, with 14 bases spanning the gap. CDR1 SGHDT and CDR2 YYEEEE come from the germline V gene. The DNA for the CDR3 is TGTGCCAGCAGCTTCGATAACAGGGTACAGACCCAGTACTTC. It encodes CASSFDNRVQTQYF.

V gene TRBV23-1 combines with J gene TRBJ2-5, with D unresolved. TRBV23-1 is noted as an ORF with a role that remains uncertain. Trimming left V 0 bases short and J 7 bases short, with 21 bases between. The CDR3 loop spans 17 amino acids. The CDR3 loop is CASSQSWRLASFWTQYF. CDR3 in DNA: TGCGCCAGCAGTCAATCGTGGCGGCTCGCCTCTTTCTGGACCCAGTACTTC.

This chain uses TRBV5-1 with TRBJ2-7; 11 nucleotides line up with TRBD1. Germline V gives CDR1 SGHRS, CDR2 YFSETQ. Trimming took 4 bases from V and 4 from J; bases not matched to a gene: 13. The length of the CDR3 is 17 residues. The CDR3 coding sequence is TGCGCCAGCAGCCTTGGGACAGGGGGTCCCCTTGTATACGAGCAGTACTTC. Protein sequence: CASSLGTGGPLVYEQYF.

The CDR3 sequence: CASSPTSGGIYNEQFF. The DNA of the CDR3 is TGCGCCAGCAGCCCCACTAGCGGGGGCATATACAATGAGCAGTTCTTC. V gene TRBV5-1 combines with J gene TRBJ2-1, with 11 bases fitting TRBD2. The CDR3 loop spans 16 amino acids. Germline V gene sequence: CDR1 SGHRS, CDR2 YFSETQ. Trimming cost V 4 bases and J 4 bases; bases outside gene matches: 7.

The CDR3 bases are TGTGCCAGCACCGACAGGGGGGAAAAACTGTTTTTT. Its translation is CASTDRGEKLFF. The chain recombines TRBV27 with TRBJ1-4, with 9 nucleotides matching TRBD1. Germline trimming cut 7 bases from V and 8 bases from J; bases unmatched to any gene: 2. There are 12 residues in the CDR3. Germline V gene data show CDR1 as MNHEY and CDR2 as SMNVEV (reference sequence).

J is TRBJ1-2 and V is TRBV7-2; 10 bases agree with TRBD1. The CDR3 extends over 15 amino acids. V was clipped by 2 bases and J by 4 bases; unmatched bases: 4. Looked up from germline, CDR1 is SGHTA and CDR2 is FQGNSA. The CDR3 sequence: CASSLPRDRGYGYTF. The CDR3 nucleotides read TGTGCCAGCAGCTTACCCCGGGACAGGGGCTATGGCTACACCTTC.

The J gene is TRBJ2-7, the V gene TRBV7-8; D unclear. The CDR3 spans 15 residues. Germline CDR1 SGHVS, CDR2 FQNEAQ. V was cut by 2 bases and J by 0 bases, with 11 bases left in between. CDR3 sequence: CASSLRSPSSYEQYF. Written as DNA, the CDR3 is TGTGCCAGCAGCTTAAGGAGTCCGAGCTCCTACGAGCAGTACTTC.

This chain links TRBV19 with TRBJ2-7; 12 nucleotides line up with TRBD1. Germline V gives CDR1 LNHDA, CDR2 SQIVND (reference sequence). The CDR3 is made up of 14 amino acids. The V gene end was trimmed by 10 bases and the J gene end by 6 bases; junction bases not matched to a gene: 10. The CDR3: CANNGDRGPCEQYF. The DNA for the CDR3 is TGTGCCAATAATGGGGACAGGGGGCCCTGCGAGCAGTACTTC.

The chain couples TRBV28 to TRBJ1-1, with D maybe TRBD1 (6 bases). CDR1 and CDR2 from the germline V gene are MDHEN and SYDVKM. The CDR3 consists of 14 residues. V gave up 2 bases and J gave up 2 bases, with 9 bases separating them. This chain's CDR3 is CASSLDRPNTEAFF. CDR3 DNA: TGTGCCAGCAGTTTAGACAGGCCTAACACTGAAGCTTTCTTT.

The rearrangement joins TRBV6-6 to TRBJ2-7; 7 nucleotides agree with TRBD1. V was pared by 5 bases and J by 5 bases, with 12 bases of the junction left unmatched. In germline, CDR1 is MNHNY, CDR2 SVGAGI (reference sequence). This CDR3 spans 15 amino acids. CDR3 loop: CASSPPGQLIHEQYF. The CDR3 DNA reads TGTGCCAGCAGTCCCCCGGGACAGCTCATCCACGAGCAGTACTTC.

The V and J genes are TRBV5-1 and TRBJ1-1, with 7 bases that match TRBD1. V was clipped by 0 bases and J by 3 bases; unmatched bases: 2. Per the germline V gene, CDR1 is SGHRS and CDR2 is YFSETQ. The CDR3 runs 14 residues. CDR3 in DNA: TGCGCCAGCAGCTTGGGTACAGGGGACACTGAAGCTTTCTTT. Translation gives CASSLGTGDTEAFF.